This T cell receptor beta chain was recorded in a study of T cells in localized non-small cell lung cancer. Findings and caveats of the study: Clonality of T cells reached its maximum in uninvolved adjacent lung, surpassing tumor. An association was observed between higher blood T cell density and longer overall survival. Median detection of top 100 tumor clones in adjacent lung was around 60 clones. A single tumor region was sequenced, leaving heterogeneity possible.

CDR1 and CDR2 (germline): MNHEY, SMNVEV (reference sequence). Trimming took 3 bases from V and 4 from J; bases not matched to a gene: 2. This CDR3 has 14 residues. In regard to this clone: What it binds is not known.

Data came from immunoSEQ multiplex PCR; TCRdb stores just in-frame clones and leaves some out. The repertoire holds approximately 20,000 clones, with 65% to 85% as singletons. Sequencing was performed on peripheral blood, taken before any cancer treatment. This sequence joins TRBV27 and TRBJ2-5; 10 bases align to TRBD2. The clonotype was recovered from a man aged 35 to 69 with stage I lung adenocarcinoma. CDR3 DNA sequence: TGTGCCAGCAGTTTTTTAGCGGGAGGAGAGACCCAGTACTTC. This sequence encodes CASSFLAGGETQYF.